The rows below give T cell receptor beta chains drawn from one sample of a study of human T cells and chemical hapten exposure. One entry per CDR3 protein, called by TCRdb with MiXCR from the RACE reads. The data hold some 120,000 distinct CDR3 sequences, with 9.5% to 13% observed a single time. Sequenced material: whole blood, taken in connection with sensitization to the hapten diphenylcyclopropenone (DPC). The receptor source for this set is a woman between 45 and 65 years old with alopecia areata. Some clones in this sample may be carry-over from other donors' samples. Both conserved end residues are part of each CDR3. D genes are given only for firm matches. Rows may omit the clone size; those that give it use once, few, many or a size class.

TGTGCCAGCAGCACCACTGGGGGTTACGGGCAGTACTTC | CASSTTGGYGQYF | TRBJ2-7 | TRBV7-2 | 13 | NA | many
TGCGCCAGCAGCGGCGGGGACAGGGCTAAGTTTAATGAGCAGTTCTTC | CASSGGDRAKFNEQFF | TRBJ2-1 | TRBV5-1 | 16 | TRBD1 | NA
TGCAGCGTTGCTGGGAGGATCAGCACAGATACGCAGTATTTT | CSVAGRISTDTQYF | TRBJ2-3 | TRBV29-1 | 14 | NA | few
TGTGCCAGCAGTTTGCCGGGGACACTTCAGTACGAGCAGTACTTC | CASSLPGTLQYEQYF | TRBJ2-7 | TRBV11-2 | 15 | NA | few
TGTGCCAGCAGTTTATATAACATTCAGTACTTC | CASSLYNIQYF | TRBJ2-4 | TRBV28 | 11 | NA | NA
TGCGCCAGCAGTGAGTCCGGGCAGAACACCGGGGAGCTGTTTTTT | CASSESGQNTGELFF | TRBJ2-2 | TRBV10-1 | 15 | NA | many
TGCAGCGTGCCGAGCGGGTCATCCTACAATGAGCAGTTCTTC | CSVPSGSSYNEQFF | TRBJ2-1 | TRBV29-1 | 14 | NA | few
TGCAGTGCTAGTTCCGGGGGGCCTAAGACCCAGTACTTC | CSASSGGPKTQYF | TRBJ2-5 | TRBV20-1 | 13 | NA | many
TGCAGTGCTAGAATGCGGCGGATCACCGGGGAGCTGTTTTTT | CSARMRRITGELFF | TRBJ2-2 | TRBV20-1 | 14 | NA | once
NA | CISVSEALIFQETQYF | TRBJ2-5 | TRBV7-5 | 16 | NA | NA
TGCAGTGCTTCCAAACCGAATACTGGAAACACCATATATTTT | CSASKPNTGNTIYF | TRBJ1-3 | TRBV20-1 | 14 | NA | NA
TGTGCCAGCAGTCGACGCGCGGGAGGCGGTACCGGGGAGCTGTTTTTT | CASSRRAGGGTGELFF | TRBJ2-2 | TRBV6-5 | 16 | TRBD2 | few
TGTGCCAGCAGCCGGGAGTACATGACGTTCTTC | CASSREYMTFF | TRBJ2-1 | TRBV3-1 | 11 | NA | few
TGTGCCAGCTCACCTCCCAGGGGGGCAGATACGCAGTATTTT | CASSPPRGADTQYF | TRBJ2-3 | TRBV18 | 14 | NA | many
TGTGCCAGCAGCTTGCGGAAGGGGGTGGACCTGAACACTGAAGCTTTCTTT | CASSLRKGVDLNTEAFF | TRBJ1-1 | TRBV5-4 | 17 | NA | few
TGTGCCAGCAGCGCACCCGAGGGGCAGGGCGACTACGAGCAGTACTTC | CASSAPEGQGDYEQYF | TRBJ2-7 | TRBV9 | 16 | NA | NA
TGTGCCAGCAGCCCGGGGACTAGCGGAAACATTCAGTACTTC | CASSPGTSGNIQYF | TRBJ2-4 | TRBV7-8 | 14 | TRBD2 | many
TGTGCCAGCTCACCAATTCGGGGAGAGCAGTACTTC | CASSPIRGEQYF | TRBJ2-7 | TRBV18 | 12 | NA | many
TGTGCCAGCAGCTTACTAGCGGGGGCCTTGGGAGCCGGGGAGCTGCTTTTT | CASSLLAGALGAGELLF | TRBJ2-2 | TRBV27 | 17 | TRBD2 | NA
TGCGCCAGCAGCTTGGCGGGACAGAAGACTGAAGCTTTCTTT | CASSLAGQKTEAFF | TRBJ1-1 | TRBV5-1 | 14 | TRBD1 | NA
TGTGCCAGCAGTTTGGGGACTGGATCAGATACGCAGTATTTT | CASSLGTGSDTQYF | TRBJ2-3 | TRBV12-3/TRBV12-4 | 14 | NA | many
TGTGCCAGCACTTCGGGATACGAGCAGTACTTC | CASTSGYEQYF | TRBJ2-7 | TRBV28 | 11 | NA | NA
TGTGCCAGCAGCTCCTCTTCCAGCAGCATGAACACTGAAGCTTTCTTT | CASSSSSSSMNTEAFF | TRBJ1-1 | TRBV7-2 | 16 | NA | few
TGTGCCAGTCAAAATAGCAATCAGCCCCAGCATTTT | CASQNSNQPQHF | TRBJ1-5 | TRBV28 | 12 | NA | few
TGTGCCAGCAGCGACTATCAACAATCACCCCTCCACTTT | CASSDYQQSPLHF | TRBJ1-6 | TRBV2 | 13 | NA | NA
TGTGCCAGCAGTTACCCTACCTCAGGGGGGGGCCGGCTAGCCAAAAACATTCAGTACTTC | CASSYPTSGGGRLAKNIQYF | TRBJ2-4 | TRBV6-2/TRBV6-3 | 20 | NA | NA
TGTGCCAGCAGTCAGACTAGCGGGACCACAGATACGCAGTATTTT | CASSQTSGTTDTQYF | TRBJ2-3 | TRBV6-5 | 15 | TRBD2 | many
TGTGCCAGCAGTCTCCAGGACAGGTCTTATTACGAGCAGTACTTC | CASSLQDRSYYEQYF | TRBJ2-7 | TRBV6-2/TRBV6-3 | 15 | TRBD1 | NA
TGCAGCGTGGGGATCACAATAAACACTGAAGCTTTCTTT | CSVGITINTEAFF | TRBJ1-1 | TRBV29-1 | 13 | NA | few
TGTGCCAGCAGCTCCTACGCTGGCACTGAAGCTTTCTTT | CASSSYAGTEAFF | TRBJ1-1 | TRBV7-6 | 13 | NA | NA
TGCGCCAGCAGCCAGGTGGCGGGGGCCAAAAACATTCAGTACTTC | CASSQVAGAKNIQYF | TRBJ2-4 | TRBV4-3 | 15 | NA | NA
TGTGCCAGTAATCGGCGTGGGCAGAGCACAGATACGCAGTATTTT | CASNRRGQSTDTQYF | TRBJ2-3 | TRBV19 | 15 | NA | many
TGTGCCAGCAGTGAGACAGGGACCATCTATGGCTACACCTTC | CASSETGTIYGYTF | TRBJ1-2 | TRBV6-1 | 14 | TRBD1 | few
TGTGCGACCACTTCCAGGGGGACTAGCGGGACCCACGAGCAGTACTTC | CATTSRGTSGTHEQYF | TRBJ2-7 | TRBV5-6 | 16 | TRBD2 | NA
TGCAGTGCTAGAGATCTAGCGGGAGGGCCAGAGACCCAGTACTTC | CSARDLAGGPETQYF | TRBJ2-5 | TRBV20-1 | 15 | TRBD2 | NA
TGTGCCAGCTCACCAACTGCTAGCAATCAGCCCCAGCATTTT | CASSPTASNQPQHF | TRBJ1-5 | TRBV18 | 14 | NA | NA
TGCGCCAGCAGCCACCAACAATATTTCTCTGGAAACACCATATATTTT | CASSHQQYFSGNTIYF | TRBJ1-3 | TRBV4-1 | 16 | NA | many
TGCAGTGCTAGGGATGCTGGCAGGGTCAATTCACCCCTCCACTTT | CSARDAGRVNSPLHF | TRBJ1-6 | TRBV20-1 | 15 | NA | many
TGTGCCAGCAGTTTGACAGGGGGTCTTGTCGCTGAAGCTTTCTTT | CASSLTGGLVAEAFF | TRBJ1-1 | TRBV12-3/TRBV12-4 | 15 | TRBD1 | NA
TGTGCCAGCAGCTTCTCGGCGGGTTCCTACAATGAGCAGTTCTTC | CASSFSAGSYNEQFF | TRBJ2-1 | TRBV11-2 | 15 | NA | many
TGTGCCAGCAGCCAAAACGGGGGGAACACTGAAGCTTTCTTT | CASSQNGGNTEAFF | TRBJ1-1 | TRBV3-1 | 14 | NA | few
TGTGCCAGCAGCCCCTGGGGGGACTCCTACGAGCAGTACTTC | CASSPWGDSYEQYF | TRBJ2-7 | TRBV6-5 | 14 | NA | many
TGCGCCAGCAGCTTGTCCGAGACTAGCGGGTTCCACGAGCAGTACTTC | CASSLSETSGFHEQYF | TRBJ2-7 | TRBV5-1 | 16 | TRBD2 | few
TGTGCCAGCAGCTTATGGGCAGGCTCGAACACTGAAGCTTTCTTT | CASSLWAGSNTEAFF | TRBJ1-1 | TRBV7-2 | 15 | NA | NA
TGTGCCAGCTCACCACCGGGACAGGGTGGTGAAAAACTGTTTTTT | CASSPPGQGGEKLFF | TRBJ1-4 | TRBV18 | 15 | TRBD1 | many
TGTGCCAGCAGTTTAACAGGGAGTCACACCGGGGAGCTGTTTTTT | CASSLTGSHTGELFF | TRBJ2-2 | TRBV12-3/TRBV12-4 | 15 | NA | many
TGTGCCAGCAACCAAAATCCGGGACAGGGGGTCAATGAGCAGTTCTTC | CASNQNPGQGVNEQFF | TRBJ2-1 | TRBV6-6 | 16 | TRBD1 | few
TGTGCCAGCAGCTCCATTAGCGGGTACGAGCAGTACTTC | CASSSISGYEQYF | TRBJ2-7 | TRBV7-2 | 13 | TRBD2 | many
TGTGCCAGCAGTGTCTCCCCACAGGGGACCGCAGATACGCAGTATTTT | CASSVSPQGTADTQYF | TRBJ2-3 | TRBV6-4 | 16 | TRBD1 | few
TGTGCCAGTAGTATAGTCGGCGGCGGGGATACGCAGTATTTT | CASSIVGGGDTQYF | TRBJ2-3 | TRBV19 | 14 | NA | many
TGTGCCACCCGAGCCGCATATGAGCAGTTCTTC | CATRAAYEQFF | TRBJ2-1 | TRBV15 | 11 | NA | few
TGTGCCAGCAGCCTCGGACAGATGGAGACCCAGTACTTC | CASSLGQMETQYF | TRBJ2-5 | TRBV11-2 | 13 | NA | many
TGTGCCAGCATCGACAGCTCCAACTCCTATAATTCACCCCTCCACTTT | CASIDSSNSYNSPLHF | TRBJ1-6 | TRBV5-5 | 16 | NA | few